This T cell receptor (beta chain) comes out of a study of cytomegalovirus exposure and HLA in healthy donors. V was clipped by 6 bases and J by 5 bases, with 16 bases between them. In germline, CDR1 is KGHSH, CDR2 LQKENI. The CDR3 length is 14 residues. Both 60 Vbeta primers and 13 Jbeta primers went into the PCR. TCRdb's table, derived via immunoSEQ multiplex PCR, lists solely in-frame clones and lacks some. The sample comprises about 180,000 clones, about 80% of which are singletons, and 1.5% rests with the top ten. The chain has TRBV18 and TRBJ1-1, with D possibly TRBD1 on 6 matching bases. The sample was PBMCs. The sequence derives from a man in his forties or fifties in good health and CMV-seronegative. The CDR3 DNA sequence: TGTGCCAGCTCCGGTCAGGGGATGGTTACTGAAGCTTTCTTT. Protein product: CASSGQGMVTEAFF.